This note documents a single T cell receptor beta chain sequence. The sample is drawn from a study of cytotoxic CD8 clonotypes in ibrutinib-treated CLL. Germline CDR1 LNHDA, CDR2 SQIVND (reference sequence). The V end lost 7 bases, the J end lost 7 bases, and 16 bases lay between the germline ends. This CDR3 has 13 amino acids. The protocol was immunoSEQ multiplex PCR, while the TCRdb copy is restricted to in-frame clones and leaves out a portion. Seen here are about 130,000 clones, around three quarters observed once, and the top ten hold 9.5% to 15%. Source: PBMCs, taken after 12 months of ibrutinib treatment. The chain uses TRBV19 and TRBJ1-1; tentative D call: TRBD1 (6 bases). The sequence derives from a human donor with chronic lymphocytic leukemia. This CDR3 reads CASNEQGRGEAFF. CDR3 bases: TGTGCCAGTAATGAACAGGGTAGGGGTGAAGCTTTCTTT. Based on the CDR3 plus reference TRBV19 and TRBJ1-1, the full variable domain is DGGITQSPKYLFRKEGQNVTLSCEQNLNHDAMYWYRQDPGQGLRLIYYSQIVNDFQKGDIAEGYSVSREKKESFPLTVTSAQKNPTAFYLCASNEQGRGEAFFGQGTRLTVV.